Here is one T cell receptor (beta chain) with its context. Its cognate antigen is unknown. After removal of 5 bases from V and 4 bases from J, the junction contained 10 bases not matched to a gene. The CDR3 is made up of 16 amino acids. The germline V gene has CDR1 SEHNR and CDR2 FQNEAQ (reference sequence). This sample was included in a study of OX40 agonist ivuxolimab in advanced cancers. As for the study in general: Patients were infused with ivuxolimab every 2 weeks at 0.01 to 10 mg/kg. Anti-PD-1, anti-PD-L1 or anti-CTLA-4 therapy given earlier was allowed, and approximately 40% had some. Study conclusions and caveats: Patients with a partial response at 0.1-3.0 mg/kg had among the lowest clonal expansion.

Profiling relied on immunoSEQ multiplex PCR, and the TCRdb table lists in-frame clones only, not all of them. The repertoire holds around 94,000 clones, with 92% as singletons. The study sampled blood at baseline, cycle 4 day 1, and cycle 7 day 1. The TCR originated in an adult with an advanced solid tumor such as melanoma, head and neck, liver or kidney cancer. The sample was CD4+ or CD8+ T cells sorted from blood, taken in a trial of the OX40 agonist ivuxolimab. The rearrangement links TRBV7-9 to TRBJ2-1, with 8 nucleotides matching TRBD1. CDR3 nucleotide sequence: TGTGCCAGCAGCGTAAGAAAGGACAGGGCATACAATGAGCAGTTCTTC. It codes for CASSVRKDRAYNEQFF.